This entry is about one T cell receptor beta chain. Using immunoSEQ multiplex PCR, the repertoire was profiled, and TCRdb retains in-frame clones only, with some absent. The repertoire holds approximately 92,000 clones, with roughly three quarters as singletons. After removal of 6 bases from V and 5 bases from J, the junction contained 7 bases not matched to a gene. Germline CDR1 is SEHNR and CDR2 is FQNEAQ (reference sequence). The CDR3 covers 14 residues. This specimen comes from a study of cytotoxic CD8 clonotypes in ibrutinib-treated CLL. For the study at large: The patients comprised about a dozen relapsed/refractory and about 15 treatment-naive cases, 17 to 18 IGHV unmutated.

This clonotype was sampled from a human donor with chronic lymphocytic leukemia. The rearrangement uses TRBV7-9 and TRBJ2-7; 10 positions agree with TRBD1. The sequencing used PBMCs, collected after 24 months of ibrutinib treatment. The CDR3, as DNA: TGTGCCAGCAGACCCGGGACAGGGGCCCACGAGCAGTACTTC. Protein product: CASRPGTGAHEQYF.